This passage covers 28 T cell receptor beta chains from one sample sequenced in a study of neurological immune-mediated disorders. The sample's time point: technical triplicate 1. TCRdb passed the 5' RACE reads through MiXCR, listing each CDR3 protein once. The sample holds 30,000 to 40,000 distinct CDR3 sequences, around 10% seen once. Sequenced material: PBMCs. The receptors derive from a man in his 60s with HTLV-1-associated myelopathy (HAM/TSP).

This clonotype was detected ten times or more. The V and J genes are TRBV5-1 and TRBJ2-1; TRBD2 matches at 8 bases. The germline V gene encodes CDR1 SGHRS and CDR2 YFSETQ. The V segment lost 6 bases and the J segment 0 bases; nucleotides outside the gene matches: 8. The CDR3 runs to 16 residues. The CDR3 is CASTPGGRSSYNEQFF. The CDR3, as DNA: TGCGCCAGCACCCCCGGCGGGAGGAGCTCCTACAATGAGCAGTTCTTC.

This clonotype has a count of ten or more. The CDR3 spells CASGQGRPGANVLTF. The CDR3 DNA sequence: TGTGCCAGCGGCCAGGGGCGACCTGGGGCCAACGTCCTGACTTTC. The J gene is TRBJ2-6, the V gene TRBV12-3 or TRBV12-4; tentatively, D is TRBD1 (6 bases). The V gene lost 8 bases and the J gene lost 2 bases, with 13 bases spanning the gap. CDR3 length equals 15 residues.

This clonotype has at least ten counts. This chain connects TRBV29-1 to TRBJ2-1; D tentatively reads TRBD1 or TRBD2 (6 bases each). This CDR3 is built from 12 residues. In germline, CDR1 is SQVTM, CDR2 ANQGSEA. Trimming pared 3 bases from V and 9 bases from J, leaving 12 bases between. Written as DNA, the CDR3 is TGCAGCGTTGACCCCGGGGGCGGTGAGCAGTTCTTC. Translating gives CSVDPGGGEQFF.

In its sample, this clonotype was seen many times. The V call is TRBV7-9, the J call TRBJ1-4, with 7 positions matching TRBD1. Germline V lookup: CDR1 SEHNR, CDR2 FQNEAQ (reference sequence). This CDR3 spans 14 amino acids. Trimming removed 5 bases from V and 3 bases from J; junction bases left unmatched: 3. The DNA of the CDR3 is TGTGCCAGCAGCCCCGGGACAGCTAATGAAAAACTGTTTTTT. Its translation is CASSPGTANEKLFF.

This clonotype was seen ten or more times. The chain is built from TRBV10-3 and TRBJ2-1; D possibly corresponds to TRBD2 (6 bases). The CDR3 sequence is 12 residues long. V was shortened by 8 bases and J by 9 bases, with 14 bases between the two germline ends. Germline V gives CDR1 ENHRY, CDR2 SYGVKD. CDR3 coding DNA: TGTGCCATCGGGCTAGCGTCTAGTGAGCAGTTCTTC. This gives the protein CAIGLASSEQFF.

This clonotype was counted ten times or more. The rearrangement links TRBV9 to TRBJ2-1, with 10 bases that match TRBD2. The CDR3 consists of 13 residues. Germline-derived CDR1 and CDR2 are SGDLS and YYNGEE. The V gene end was trimmed by 8 bases and the J gene end by 5 bases; junction bases not matched to a gene: 4. The CDR3 reads CASGAGGNNEQFF. CDR3 coding DNA: TGTGCCAGTGGAGCGGGAGGGAACAATGAGCAGTTCTTC.

Details on this clonotype: One junction end does not reproduce the germline sequence, and a read error may be involved. The chain recombines TRBV9 with TRBJ2-3; D uncertain. There are 14 residues in the CDR3. Germline CDR1 SGDLS, CDR2 YYNGEE. CDR3 in amino acids: CARSEVGGTDTQYF. The DNA of the CDR3 is TGTGCCAGAAGCGAAGTTGGTGGCACAGATACGCAGTATTTT.

This clonotype showed up many times. The genes are TRBV9 and TRBJ2-3; D is perhaps TRBD1 (6 bases). Per germline, CDR1 SGDLS and CDR2 YYNGEE. V was cut by 3 bases and J by 6 bases, with 11 bases left in between. This CDR3 comprises 13 residues. In DNA form, the CDR3 reads TGTGCCAGCAGCGAGTCAGGGGCGGATACGCAGTATTTT. This codes for CASSESGADTQYF.

Of note for this clonotype: A single base separates this from a much larger clone, so it may be a read error. V and J are TRBV7-3 and TRBJ2-3; D might be TRBD1 or TRBD2, each matching 6 bases. The length of the CDR3 is 13 residues. CDR1 is SGHTA, CDR2 FQGTGA, per germline. The CDR3 is CASSSRGADTQCF. In DNA form, the CDR3 reads TGTGCCAGCAGCTCTAGGGGGGCAGATACGCAGTGTTTT.

This clonotype appeared many times. The J gene is TRBJ1-1, the V gene TRBV5-1; the D gene is possibly TRBD1 (5 bases). With 2 bases removed from V and 0 bases from J, the gap between germline ends came to 17 bases. The CDR3 totals 17 residues. CDR1 is SGHRS and CDR2 is YFSETQ in the germline V gene. The CDR3 spells CASSLLPGDSLNTEAFF. DNA of the CDR3: TGCGCCAGCAGCTTACTCCCAGGCGACAGCCTGAACACTGAAGCTTTCTTT.

There are many counts of this clonotype. The chain employs TRBV5-5 and TRBJ1-2; 9 bases are shared with TRBD1. CDR3 size: 15 residues. The V and J ends lost 5 bases and 4 bases, in that order; junction bases with no gene match: 9. CDR1 SGHKS and CDR2 YYEKEE come from the germline V gene (reference sequence). As DNA, the CDR3 is TGTGCCAGCAGTTGGGGACAGGGCTTTGGCTATGGCTACACCTTC. Translated, it gives CASSWGQGFGYGYTF.

This clonotype appeared many times. The CDR3 coding sequence is TGCGCCAGCAGCCCGGGACTAGCATACAATGAGCAGTTCTTC. Translated: CASSPGLAYNEQFF. The chain has TRBV5-1 and TRBJ2-1; 9 bases agree with TRBD2. J gave up 4 bases and V 4 bases, and 3 bases lay outside the gene matches. This CDR3 is 14 amino acids long. Germline V gives CDR1 SGHRS, CDR2 YFSETQ.

This clonotype occurred many times. The V and J genes are TRBV12-3 or TRBV12-4 and TRBJ1-6; no definite D call. V lost 3 bases to trimming and J lost 6 bases, with 3 bases between them. This CDR3 is built from 12 residues. The CDR3 DNA is TGTGCCAGCAGTTTTTCTAATTCACCCCTCCACTTT. Protein sequence: CASSFSNSPLHF.

Note on this clonotype: An end of the junction does not agree with germline; a read error may underlie this. The rearrangement links TRBV5-1 to TRBJ1-5, with no clear D. The CDR3 sequence is 13 residues long. The germline gives CDR1 SGHRS, CDR2 YFSETQ. CDR3: CASRTYLNQPQHF. CDR3 DNA: TGCGCCAGCAGGACCTATTTAAATCAGCCTCAGCATTTT.

For this clonotype: A much larger clone is a single base away; this may be a read error. The chain has TRBV20-1 and TRBJ2-2; tentatively, D is TRBD2 (5 bases). This CDR3 region has 14 residues. Germline CDR1 and CDR2: DFQATT and SNEGSKA (reference sequence). The CDR3 here is CGARRQASTGDLFF. CDR3 DNA sequence: TGCGGTGCTAGACGGCAAGCGAGCACCGGGGATCTGTTTTTT.

This clonotype was detected ten times or more. J is TRBJ1-1 and V is TRBV29-1; D might be TRBD1 (6 bases). V lost 4 bases and J 4 bases, leaving 10 bases between the germline ends. Germline CDR1 SQVTM, CDR2 ANQGSEA. CDR3 length: 12 residues. The CDR3 spells CSVAGVGTEAFF. Here the CDR3 DNA reads TGCAGCGTTGCAGGGGTTGGCACTGAAGCTTTCTTT.

This clonotype was detected many times. The chain couples TRBV7-2 to TRBJ1-5; D remains unclear. Looked up from germline, CDR1 is SGHTA and CDR2 is FQGNSA. Trimming cost V 1 base and J 2 bases, with 9 bases left between them. The CDR3 has 15 amino acids. CDR3 sequence reads: CASSLERAGNQPQHF. The CDR3 DNA follows: TGTGCCAGCAGCTTAGAACGGGCGGGCAATCAGCCCCAGCATTTT.

This clonotype was seen at least ten times. V is TRBV5-1 and J is TRBJ2-5, with 9 positions matching TRBD1. The germline V gene encodes CDR1 SGHRS and CDR2 YFSETQ. Trimming took 2 bases from V and 5 from J; bases not matched to a gene: 7. This CDR3 is built from 15 residues. CDR3 protein: CASSFVGQGLETQYF. The CDR3 DNA reads TGCGCCAGCAGCTTTGTCGGACAGGGGTTGGAGACCCAGTACTTC.

In this sample, this clonotype turned up many times. The rearrangement links TRBV5-1 to TRBJ2-5; D assignment may be TRBD1 or TRBD2 (6 bases each). The CDR3 loop spans 15 amino acids. CDR1 and CDR2 from the germline V gene are SGHRS and YFSETQ. Between the trimmed V and J ends, which lost 6 bases and 5 bases, there was a span of 20 bases. CDR3 in amino acids: CASTQQGLAGETQYF. The CDR3 DNA reads as TGCGCCAGCACCCAACAGGGTTTGGCGGGGGAGACCCAGTACTTC.

This clonotype was recorded at least ten times. The chain is built from TRBV5-1 and TRBJ1-3; the D is unclear. Trimming stripped 0 bases from V and 0 bases from J, with 10 bases between. This CDR3 has 16 residues. CDR1 and CDR2 (germline): SGHRS, YFSETQ. CDR3 bases: TGCGCCAGCAGCTTGGAGCTCGGGATCTCTGGAAACACCATATATTTT. Protein: CASSLELGISGNTIYF.

This clonotype has at least ten counts. The chain joins TRBV28 to TRBJ1-2, with a possible D match to TRBD1 (6 bases). The CDR3 sequence is 13 residues long. Germline V gives CDR1 MDHEN, CDR2 SYDVKM. V dropped 6 bases and J dropped 6 bases, with 14 bases sitting between them. This CDR3 reads CASSLRGTDGYTF. The CDR3 coding sequence is TGTGCCAGCAGCCTCAGGGGAACGGATGGCTACACCTTC.

This clonotype was detected ten times or more. V is TRBV10-2 and J is TRBJ2-5; weak D call: TRBD2 (6 bases). CDR1 and CDR2 (germline): WSHSY, SAAADI. The CDR3 has 13 residues. V lost 8 bases and J 3 bases, leaving 13 bases between the germline ends. Written as DNA, the CDR3 is TGCGCCAGCTCTTCGACTAGGGAAGAGACCCAGTACTTC. This sequence encodes CASSSTREETQYF.

This clonotype has a count of ten or more. The chain has TRBV5-1 and TRBJ1-2; 9 nucleotides agree with TRBD1. Germline V lookup: CDR1 SGHRS, CDR2 YFSETQ. The CDR3 runs to 16 residues. The junction had 7 bases not matched to a gene; V was cut back by 1 base and J by 3 bases. The CDR3 coding sequence is TGCGCCAGCAGCTTGTTCGGGACAGGGTCCGACTATGGCTACACCTTC. Encoded protein: CASSLFGTGSDYGYTF.

This clonotype was seen many times. The chain uses TRBV28 and TRBJ2-2; D is uncertain. Per the germline V gene, CDR1 is MDHEN and CDR2 is SYDVKM. V lost 6 bases, J lost 4 bases, and 6 bases lay in between. The CDR3 is 12 residues long. CDR3 in DNA: TGTGCCAGCAGATGGCCCACCGGGGAGCTGTTTTTT. Translating gives CASRWPTGELFF.

The chain uses TRBV5-1 and TRBJ2-1; D unresolved. The CDR3 is made up of 12 amino acids. Between the trimmed V and J ends, which lost 4 bases and 8 bases, there was a span of 10 bases. CDR1 and CDR2 from the germline V gene are SGHRS and YFSETQ. The DNA of the CDR3 is TGCGCCAGCAGCCCCCGAACGGATGAGCAGTTCTTC. The encoded protein is CASSPRTDEQFF.

Regarding this clonotype: A much larger clone is a single base away; this may be a read error. The rearrangement joins TRBV18 to TRBJ2-5; TRBD1 is a possible D gene (6 bases). Germline V CDR1 and CDR2: KGHSH, LQKENI. The length of the CDR3 is 12 residues. CDR3 nucleotides: TGTGTCAGCTCACCACAGGGAGAGACCCAGTACTTC. Translation: CVSSPQGETQYF.

The chain joins TRBV20-1 to TRBJ1-5, with a tentative D call TRBD1 (6 bases). The CDR3 is 14 residues long. CDR1 is DFQATT and CDR2 is SNEGSKA in the germline V gene (reference sequence). Trimming removed 3 bases at V and 0 bases at J, with 9 bases between. The chain's CDR3 is CSASQGNSNQPQHF. The CDR3 region has the DNA TGCAGTGCTAGCCAGGGGAATAGCAATCAGCCCCAGCATTTT.

This clonotype was seen repeatedly, ten times or more. The V call is TRBV10-3, the J call TRBJ2-7; D is undetermined. Looked up from germline, CDR1 is ENHRY and CDR2 is SYGVKD. This CDR3 has 12 amino acids. The ends were cut back, 3 bases at V and 3 bases at J, with 6 bases in the middle. CDR3 in amino acids: CAISDLGYEQYF. CDR3 DNA sequence: TGTGCCATCAGTGACCTAGGCTACGAGCAGTACTTC.